The clone carrying this T cell receptor (beta chain) was counted only a few times. What it binds is not known. This entry is derived from a study of cytomegalovirus exposure and HLA in healthy donors. Regarding the study as a whole: One variant, a missense change in DCLRE1C, was linked in a later analysis to TCR beta V- and J-gene trimming. By a later analysis, the bulk of CMV-associated TCR beta chains appeared HLA-restricted. The HLA-A and HLA-B alleles of most subjects were reportedly predicted accurately from TCR beta sequences.

13 Jbeta primers and 60 Vbeta primers were used for the PCR. Profiling relied on immunoSEQ multiplex PCR, and the TCRdb table lists in-frame clones only, not all of them. The sample has around 210,000 clones; about 78% are singletons. The receptor's source is a woman aged 30 to 39 in good health and CMV-seronegative. The sequencing input was PBMCs.

The CDR3 loop reads CASSLSSGANVLTF. CDR3 nucleotide sequence: TGTGCCAGCAGCCTTAGCTCTGGGGCCAACGTCCTGACTTTC. J is TRBJ2-6 and V is TRBV2; D not certain. V dropped 6 bases and J dropped 0 bases, with 6 bases sitting between them. The CDR3 totals 14 residues. The germline CDR1 and CDR2 sequences are SNHLY and FYNNEI. The variable domain in full, completed from reference TRBV2 and TRBJ2-6, reads EPEVTQTPSHQVTQMGQEVILRCVPISNHLYFYWYRQILGQKVEFLVSFYNNEISEKSEIFDDQFSVERPDGSNFTLKIRSTKLEDSAMYFCASSLSSGANVLTFGAGSRLTVL.